This entry describes one T cell receptor (beta chain). Its specific antigen is unknown. No base-level quality is on record; no much larger clone is a single base apart. The donors were roughly 39 Caucasian individuals from Russia, aged 6 to 90 years, who were systemically healthy. Each donor gave 9 to 10 milliliters of peripheral blood, collected into EDTA-treated Vacutainer tubes. Ficoll-Paque density-gradient centrifugation was used to isolate PBMCs, with at least 6.5 million obtained per sample. Total RNA was extracted from PBMCs with Trizol reagent, with at least 5.5 micrograms obtained per sample. The percentages of naive CD45RAhigh/CD27high T cells were determined by flow cytometry on a PBMC aliquot from every donor. The library relied on 5' RACE. Sequencing was performed on an Illumina HiSeq 2500. A second PCR of about 6 to 11 cycles was performed with a sample-barcoded 5' primer and a J-beta primer mix. Each TCR beta cDNA molecule received a unique molecular identifier from a template-switch 5' adaptor carrying 12 random nucleotides. Each sample yielded at least 2.5 million CDR3-containing paired-end reads. All of the RNA was converted into first-strand cDNA using the Mint cDNA synthesis kit, with a TRBC-specific oligonucleotide serving as the primer. All cDNA was treated with uracil-DNA glycosylase and then went through a first 18-cycle PCR with the universal primers M1SS and BC2_uni_R. For the original study's pipeline: For normalization, 1 million high-quality reads, each with a distinct molecular identifier, were randomly selected from each sample. Instead of being binned into consensus sequences, reads that shared molecular identifiers were thrown out. MiTCR, set to a Q25 quality threshold and the strictest error-elimination algorithm, was used for CDR3 identification, clonotype clustering and error correction. A nonparametric unseen species model with Euler transformation was used to estimate lower-bound total TCR beta diversity. TCRdb applied fastp at Q25 and MiXCR to the public reads, then kept only in-frame beta chains. Duplicate CDR3 protein sequences are folded into a single record with the most common DNA and genes. In this record, the V and J calls reflect TCRdb's handling and not the investigators' own analysis. The table for this sample lists about 320,000 distinct CDR3 sequences; 25% to 30% of them were counted only once. The ten largest clones capture 29% of the sample.

Cut back by 0 bases and 2 bases, the V and J ends lie 12 bases apart. CDR1 and CDR2 were assigned from the germline V gene (reference sequence) as SGHKS and YYEKEE. The CDR3 covers 16 residues, taking in both the cysteine and the phenylalanine. The DNA shown is the 48-base CDR3, in frame from base 1. This sample stems from a study of blood T cells in healthy people across ages (dated by TCRdb to the mid-2010s). For the study in its entirety: In model experiments, roughly one uniquely barcoded TCR beta cDNA molecule per two T cells was captured by template switching. Using deep sequencing normalized with unique cDNA molecular identifiers, the study measured how TCR beta repertoire diversity changes with age. Four age groups were formed from the donors: young (average approximately 15 years), middle-aged (just under 40), aged (more than 55) and long-lived (roughly 88). Donors of different ages were randomly distributed across sequencing lanes to avoid experimental bias. For two donors (one aged 18 to 29 and one aged 80 or older), the study analyzed two additional independent replicas of 1 million unique cDNA reads from the same blood draw.

Overall study outcomes, separate from this receptor: The percentage of naive T cells measured by flow cytometry correlated strongly with observed TCR beta diversity. Estimates of total diversity based on one million sequenced T cells were considered lower bounds and underestimates. Because the CMV infection status of the donors was unknown, age-related changes in expanded clonotypes may potentially have been confounded. Bulk unsorted PBMC profiling prevented conclusive comparison of naive and antigen-experienced compartments. Observed TCR beta diversity per million T cells fell roughly linearly with age, and a significant reduction was already apparent by age around 40. Compared with the aged group, more naive CD4+ T cells, fewer expanded clones and increased TCR diversity were shown by the long-lived group, suggesting age selection.

Recombination linked TRBV5-5 to TRBJ2-1; no confident D gene assignment can be made. The receptor comes from a woman aged 70-85 years in good health. Sequencing used blood. In nucleotide form, the sequence is TGTGCCAGCAGCTTGGAATTAGTCTTTCCCTACAATGAGCAGTTCTTC. This sequence encodes CASSLELVFPYNEQFF.